In its sample, the clone carrying this TCR beta chain was seen a few times. Its antigen remains unidentified. The germline V and J ends were trimmed by 2 bases and 0 bases, with 13 bases remaining between them. Germline V gene data show CDR1 as SEHNR and CDR2 as FQNEAQ (reference sequence). CDR3 length: 17 residues. The sample comes from a study of T-cell reconstitution after alpha-beta-depleted transplantation in children. It was with unique molecular identifiers that the TCRbeta library was prepared. In TCRdb, the PCR reads were re-called with MiXCR into one record per CDR3 protein. The sample includes 77,000 or so distinct CDR3 sequences, less than 20% of them seen just once. Whole-study findings and limits: After transplant, high TCRbeta diversity at day 60 in some patients arose from surviving recipient T cells and thymic progenitors. Fresh T-cell production supplied most of the T-cell counts and diversity seen one year after transplant. Several hundred expanded graft clones reportedly gave rise to the alpha-beta T cells present about two months after transplant.

The TCR sequence derives from a male patient between 2 and 15 years old who had a stem cell transplant for acute lymphoblastic leukemia, so the T cells may come from the graft donor. Sequenced here: PBMCs, mostly from graft donor cells, sampled 360 days after TCRalphabeta/CD19-depleted stem cell transplant. This rearrangement joins TRBV7-9 to TRBJ2-2; the D is unclear. The CDR3 is CASSLTSRLSNTGELFF. The CDR3 DNA reads as TGTGCCAGCAGCTTAACTTCTAGGCTGTCGAACACCGGGGAGCTGTTTTTT.